Below are 21 T cell receptor beta chains sequenced from a single sample in a study of vaccination effects on CD4 cells after COVID-19. Method: immunoSEQ multiplex PCR; TCRdb's copy keeps in-frame clones and lacks some. Of tens of thousands of clones listed, more than 70% are singletons. Expansion with viral peptide pools was applied to antigen-specific CD4+ T cells by the ViraFEST assay prior to sequencing. It was after roughly ten days of culture that CD4+ T cells were isolated. Vaccine recipients had no previous SARS-CoV-2 infection; their nucleocapsid antibodies were negative. These receptors' targets are unknown. Material: CD4+ T cells from PBMCs cultured with HCoV-NL63 spike peptides, obtained before COVID-19 vaccination. These receptor sequences come from a human donor who received a COVID-19 vaccine.

This chain joins TRBV5-6 and TRBJ2-2; no clear D. Trimming pared 4 bases from V and 3 bases from J, leaving 10 bases between. The CDR3 runs 14 residues. Germline V gene sequence: CDR1 SGHDT, CDR2 YYEEEE. The DNA for the CDR3 is TGTGCCAGCAGCCCCGGGCTCCACACCGGGGAGCTGTTTTTT. Its translation: CASSPGLHTGELFF.

The V gene is TRBV18, the J gene TRBJ1-5, with D hard to call. CDR1 KGHSH and CDR2 LQKENI come from the germline V gene. Trimming removed 3 bases from V and 3 bases from J, with 6 bases in between. The CDR3 runs 13 residues. This chain's CDR3 is CASSPDNNQPQHF. The CDR3 region has the DNA TGTGCCAGCTCACCCGATAACAATCAGCCCCAGCATTTT.

The J gene is TRBJ1-1, the V gene TRBV7-2; 8 nucleotides match TRBD1. The trim removed 4 bases at V and 5 bases at J, leaving 3 bases unmatched. The CDR3 is made up of 13 amino acids. Germline assignment: CDR1 SGHTA and CDR2 FQGNSA. The DNA for the CDR3 is TGTGCCAGCAGCTCACAGGGGGGGACTGAAGCTTTCTTT. Protein product: CASSSQGGTEAFF.

This chain joins TRBV2 and TRBJ1-5, with 10 bases that match TRBD1. This CDR3 has 14 residues. The germline gives CDR1 SNHLY, CDR2 FYNNEI. V lost 6 bases and J lost 9; bases outside the gene matches: 8. The CDR3 sequence: CASSGTGERWPQHF. In DNA form, the CDR3 reads TGTGCCAGCAGCGGGACAGGGGAACGTTGGCCCCAGCATTTT.

DNA for the CDR3: TGTGCCAGCAGCTTACTAGTGAACACTGAAGCTTTCTTT. It translates to CASSLLVNTEAFF. The V call is TRBV7-3, the J call TRBJ1-1; D not resolved. CDR1 and CDR2 from the germline V gene are SGHTA and FQGTGA. Trimming left V 2 bases short and J 0 bases short, with 4 bases between. The CDR3 is made up of 13 amino acids. Together with reference TRBV7-3 and TRBJ1-1, the CDR3 gives the full variable domain: GAGVSQTPSNKVTEKGKYVELRCDPISGHTALYWYRQSLGQGPEFLIYFQGTGAADDSGLPNDRFFAVRPEGSVSTLKIQRTERGDSAVYLCASSLLVNTEAFFGQGTRLTVV.

The chain recombines TRBV7-3 with TRBJ2-1, with D tentatively TRBD1 (7 bases). CDR1 is SGHTA and CDR2 is FQGTGA in the germline V gene. The CDR3 loop spans 15 amino acids. Trimming pared 6 bases from V and 4 bases from J, leaving 16 bases between. CDR3 in DNA: TGTGCCAGCAGTCGACAGGGAGGCCCTTACAATGAGCAGTTCTTC. This gives the protein CASSRQGGPYNEQFF.

The chain carries TRBV18 and TRBJ1-3; 7 nucleotides align to TRBD1. Germline CDR1 is KGHSH and CDR2 is LQKENI. V lost 6 bases, J lost 2 bases, and 13 bases stayed unmatched. The CDR3 extends over 17 amino acids. In DNA, the CDR3 is TGTGCCAGCTCGTTAAACAGGGGATCCGCAACTGGAAACACCATATATTTT. As protein: CASSLNRGSATGNTIYF.

Here the CDR3 reads CASSRGAGRPTEDTQYF. The CDR3 bases are TGCGCCAGCAGCCGGGGGGCGGGACGGCCTACGGAGGATACGCAGTATTTT. The chain is built from TRBV4-3 and TRBJ2-3; D is tentatively TRBD1 or TRBD2 (6 bases each). V lost 4 bases and J 6 bases, leaving 23 bases between the germline ends. CDR1 is LGHNA and CDR2 is YSLEER in the germline V gene. The CDR3 length is 17 residues.

V gene TRBV25-1 combines with J gene TRBJ2-5, with 7 bases that match TRBD2. The V and J ends lost 5 bases and 4 bases, in that order; junction bases with no gene match: 13. CDR3 length: 16 residues. CDR1 MGHDK and CDR2 SYGVNS come from the germline V gene. The CDR3 sequence: CASSRAVRGVAETQYF. CDR3 in DNA: TGTGCCAGCAGTCGGGCAGTCCGGGGGGTGGCAGAGACCCAGTACTTC.

This clone has just a few counts. The chain joins TRBV28 to TRBJ1-2; D remains ambiguous. The ends were cut back, 3 bases at V and 8 bases at J, with 10 bases in the middle. Looked up from germline, CDR1 is MDHEN and CDR2 is SYDVKM. This CDR3 spans 12 amino acids. The CDR3 loop reads CASSLGVSGYTF. The CDR3 DNA sequence: TGTGCCAGCAGTTTGGGAGTATCCGGCTACACCTTC.

V usage is TRBV5-8 and J usage is TRBJ2-2; D not resolved. Looked up from germline, CDR1 is SGHTS and CDR2 is YDEGEE. CDR3 length: 11 residues. Trimming removed 4 bases from V and 5 bases from J, with 3 bases in between. CDR3 residues: CASSRTGELFF. Written as DNA, the CDR3 is TGTGCCAGCAGCCGAACCGGGGAGCTGTTTTTT.

The genes are TRBV7-2 and TRBJ2-6; D remains unclear. The length of the CDR3 is 17 residues. Germline lookup yields CDR1 SGHTA and CDR2 FQGNSA. Trimming stripped 3 bases from V and 0 bases from J, with 12 bases between. CDR3 in amino acids: CASSLWLAASGANVLTF. For the CDR3, the DNA is TGTGCCAGCAGCTTGTGGCTGGCCGCCTCTGGGGCCAACGTCCTGACTTTC.

The chain carries TRBV10-3 and TRBJ2-6, with D possibly TRBD1 on 6 matching bases. In germline, CDR1 is ENHRY, CDR2 SYGVKD. The CDR3 is made up of 16 amino acids. V was clipped by 2 bases and J by 0 bases, with 8 bases between them. The CDR3 DNA sequence: TGTGCCATCAGTGAGACAGGGAACTCTGGGGCCAACGTCCTGACTTTC. This translates into CAISETGNSGANVLTF.

The chain uses TRBV7-2 and TRBJ1-1; no firm D call. There are 11 residues in the CDR3. Germline CDR1 and CDR2: SGHTA and FQGNSA. Trimming removed 4 bases at V and 3 bases at J, with 3 bases between. This chain's CDR3 is CASSSYTEAFF. DNA for the CDR3: TGTGCCAGCAGCTCTTACACTGAAGCTTTCTTT. The full variable domain, completed using reference TRBV7-2 and TRBJ1-1, is GAGVSQSPSNKVTEKGKDVELRCDPISGHTALYWYRQSLGQGLEFLIYFQGNSAPDKSGLPSDRFSAERTGGSVSTLTIQRTQQEDSAVYLCASSSYTEAFFGQGTRLTVV.

V and J are TRBV2 and TRBJ1-3; D ambiguous. V lost 5 bases and J 0 bases, leaving 8 bases between the germline ends. This CDR3 has 14 amino acids. Germline-derived CDR1 and CDR2 are SNHLY and FYNNEI. The CDR3 spells CASSQQSSGNTIYF. The CDR3 region has the DNA TGTGCCAGCAGTCAACAGAGCTCTGGAAACACCATATATTTT.

The chain has TRBV19 and TRBJ1-3; perhaps TRBD1 as D (6 bases). The V end lost 7 bases, the J end lost 2 bases, and 12 bases lay between the germline ends. This CDR3 is built from 14 residues. CDR1 and CDR2 from the germline V gene are LNHDA and SQIVND (reference sequence). The CDR3 DNA reads as TGTGCCAGTACCACAGGGTGGGCTGGAAACACCATATATTTT. It yields the protein CASTTGWAGNTIYF.

This clone appeared a few times. The CDR3 bases are TGTGCCACCAGTGCTAGGACAGAGATCTACAATGAGCAGTTCTTC. Translation gives CATSARTEIYNEQFF. This rearrangement joins TRBV24-1 to TRBJ2-1; a possible D gene is TRBD1 (6 bases). Trimming left V 5 bases short and J 3 bases short, with 13 bases between. Germline V lookup: CDR1 KGHDR, CDR2 SFDVKD. The CDR3 sequence is 15 residues long.

The V gene is TRBV7-8, the J gene TRBJ1-1; no clear D gene. Germline CDR1 and CDR2: SGHVS and FQNEAQ. The CDR3 is 13 amino acids. Trimming stripped 8 bases from V and 8 bases from J, with 18 bases between. CDR3 sequence (DNA): TGTGCCAGCGGCAGGCGGGAAACGGAGGAAGCTTTCTTT. The encoded protein is CASGRRETEEAFF.

This chain uses TRBV6-6 with TRBJ1-1; D might be TRBD1 (6 bases). Germline CDR1 reads MNHNY; CDR2 reads SVGAGI (reference sequence). This CDR3 has 13 amino acids. V was trimmed by 6 bases and J by 1 base, leaving 9 bases between them. Here the CDR3 reads CASRRTANTEAFF. CDR3 nucleotides: TGTGCCAGCAGAAGGACAGCGAACACTGAAGCTTTCTTT.

This chain connects TRBV29-1 to TRBJ1-2, with D perhaps matching TRBD1 (5 bases). Germline-derived CDR1 and CDR2 are SQVTM and ANQGSEA. Between the trimmed V and J ends, which lost 3 bases and 9 bases, there was a span of 14 bases. The CDR3 contains 12 residues. As DNA, the CDR3 is TGCAGCGTTGATGGTCAGGGTAAACGCTACACCTTC. Amino acid sequence: CSVDGQGKRYTF. The full variable domain, its missing parts supplied by reference TRBV29-1 and TRBJ1-2, is SAVISQKPSRDICQRGTSLTIQCQVDSQVTMMFWYRQQPGQSLTLIATANQGSEATYESGFVIDKFPISRPNLTFSTLTVSNMSPEDSSIYLCSVDGQGKRYTFGSGTRLTVV.

V usage is TRBV20-1 and J usage is TRBJ1-1; unclear D gene. The CDR3 contains 11 residues. The V gene's germline CDR1 is DFQATT and CDR2 SNEGSKA (reference sequence). This chain's CDR3 is CRGMRGTEAFF. DNA for the CDR3: TGCAGGGGGATGAGAGGCACTGAAGCTTTCTTT.